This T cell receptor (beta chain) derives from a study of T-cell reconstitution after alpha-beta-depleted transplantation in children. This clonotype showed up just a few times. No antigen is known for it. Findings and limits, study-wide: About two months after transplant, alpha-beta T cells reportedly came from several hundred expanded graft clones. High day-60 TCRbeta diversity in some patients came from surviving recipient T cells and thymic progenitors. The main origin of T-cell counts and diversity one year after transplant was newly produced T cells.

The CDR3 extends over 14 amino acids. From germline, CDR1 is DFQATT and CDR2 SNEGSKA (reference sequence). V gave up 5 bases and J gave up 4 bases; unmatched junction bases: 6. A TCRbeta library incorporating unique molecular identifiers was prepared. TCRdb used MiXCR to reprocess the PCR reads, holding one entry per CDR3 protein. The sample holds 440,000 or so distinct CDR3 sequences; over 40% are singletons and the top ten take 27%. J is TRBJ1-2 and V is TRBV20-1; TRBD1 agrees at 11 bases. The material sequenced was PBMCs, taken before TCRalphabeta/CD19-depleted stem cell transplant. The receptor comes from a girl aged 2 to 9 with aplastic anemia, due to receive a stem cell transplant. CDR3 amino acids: CSARTGGEVYGYTF. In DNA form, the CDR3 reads TGCAGTGCTCGGACAGGGGGCGAAGTCTATGGCTACACCTTC.